This T cell receptor (beta chain) stems from a study of blood T cell repertoires in COVID-19. Study overall: Sites across the United States, Italy and Spain contributed samples from acute and convalescent COVID-19.

V gave up 0 bases and J gave up 3 bases, with 11 bases separating them. This CDR3 spans 14 amino acids. Germline CDR1 reads GTSNPN; CDR2 reads SVGIG (reference sequence). Clones were sequenced by immunoSEQ multiplex PCR, and TCRdb holds only the in-frame ones, with some missing. Of about 200,000 clones in the sample, around 81% were seen once. The specimen was peripheral blood. The clonotype was recovered from a woman in her seventies with acute or convalescent COVID-19. The chain employs TRBV30 and TRBJ1-2, with D perhaps matching TRBD1 (5 bases). DNA of the CDR3: TGTGCCTGGAGTGTTAAGGGGAGGGACTATGGCTACACCTTC. Translated, it gives CAWSVKGRDYGYTF.